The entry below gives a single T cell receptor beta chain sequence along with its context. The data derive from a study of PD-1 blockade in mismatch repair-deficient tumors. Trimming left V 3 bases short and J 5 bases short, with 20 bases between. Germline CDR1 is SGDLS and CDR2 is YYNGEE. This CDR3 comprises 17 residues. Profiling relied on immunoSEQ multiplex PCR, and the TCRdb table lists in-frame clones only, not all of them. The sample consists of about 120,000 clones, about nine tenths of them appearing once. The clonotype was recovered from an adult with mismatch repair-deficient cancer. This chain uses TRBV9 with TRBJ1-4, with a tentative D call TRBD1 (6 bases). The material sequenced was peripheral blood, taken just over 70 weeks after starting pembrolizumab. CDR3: CASSEQESGQWNEKLFF. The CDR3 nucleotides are TGTGCCAGCAGCGAACAAGAGTCAGGACAGTGGAATGAAAAACTGTTTTTT.